Many counts were recorded for the clone carrying this TCR beta chain. Antigen: not known. Scientists made TCR beta libraries using quantitative 5'-RACE with molecular barcodes. TCRdb re-analysed the 5' RACE reads in MiXCR, keeping a single row per CDR3 protein. The table shows 150,000 to 200,000 distinct CDR3 sequences, with about an eighth occurring only once. The data are from a study of CD8 T cells in ankylosing spondylitis. Broader study findings: What seemed typical of ankylosing spondylitis blood was a TCR beta motif built from several highly homologous variants. Both synovial fluid and blood in reactive arthritis had previously been reported to carry some motif variants.

The TCR was taken from a female donor with ankylosing spondylitis or in good health (not recorded which). Sequencing was done on a sample of blood, either unsorted or a sorted T cell fraction (not recorded which).

The CDR3 coding sequence is TGCGCCAGCAGCCAGGGAGGATCGCAGTATTTT. This translates into CASSQGGSQYF. This chain connects TRBV4-3 to TRBJ2-3; D might be TRBD2 (6 bases). Germline CDR1 is LGHNA and CDR2 is YSLEER. This CDR3 contains 11 residues. Trimming left V 3 bases short and J 10 bases short, with 8 bases between.